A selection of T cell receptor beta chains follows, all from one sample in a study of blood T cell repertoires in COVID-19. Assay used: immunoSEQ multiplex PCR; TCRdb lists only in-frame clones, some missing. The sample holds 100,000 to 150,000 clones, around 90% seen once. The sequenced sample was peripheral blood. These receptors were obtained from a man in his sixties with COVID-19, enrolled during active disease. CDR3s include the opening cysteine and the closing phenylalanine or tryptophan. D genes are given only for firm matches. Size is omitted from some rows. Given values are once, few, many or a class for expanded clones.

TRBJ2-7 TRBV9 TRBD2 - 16 CASSVGWTSTSYEQYF TGTGCCAGCAGCGTAGGCTGGACTAGCACCTCCTACGAGCAGTACTTC
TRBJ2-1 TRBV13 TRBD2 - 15 CASSLWLAGDNEQFF TGTGCCAGCAGCTTATGGCTAGCGGGAGACAATGAGCAGTTCTTC
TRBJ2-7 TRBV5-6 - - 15 CASSPGYNRPYEQYF TGTGCCAGCAGCCCCGGGTATAACAGGCCCTACGAGCAGTACTTC
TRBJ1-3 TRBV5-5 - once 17 CASSLWGGSISGNTIYF TGTGCCAGCAGCTTGTGGGGGGGATCGATCTCTGGAAACACCATATATTTT
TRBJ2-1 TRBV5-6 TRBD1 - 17 CASSLARPGQGGGRQFF TGTGCCAGCAGCTTGGCCCGACCGGGACAGGGGGGTGGACGGCAGTTCTTC
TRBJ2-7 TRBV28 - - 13 CASSLAGDYEQYF TGTGCCAGCAGTTTGGCAGGGGACTACGAGCAGTACTTC
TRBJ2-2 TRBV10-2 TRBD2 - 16 CASTGASGSHTGELFF TGCGCCAGCACTGGCGCTAGCGGGAGTCACACCGGGGAGCTGTTTTTT
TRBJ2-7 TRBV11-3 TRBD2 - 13 CASSRTSVYEQYF TGTGCCAGCAGCCGGACTAGCGTCTACGAGCAGTACTTC
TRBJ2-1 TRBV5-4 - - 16 CASSLALQAAYNEQFF TGTGCCAGCAGCTTGGCCCTGCAGGCTGCCTACAATGAGCAGTTCTTC
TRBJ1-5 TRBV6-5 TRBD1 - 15 CASTPGQDSNQPQHF TGTGCCAGCACCCCGGGACAGGATAGCAATCAGCCCCAGCATTTT
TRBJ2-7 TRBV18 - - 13 CASSPRGQAVQYF TGTGCCAGCTCACCACGCGGGCAGGCGGTGCAGTACTTC
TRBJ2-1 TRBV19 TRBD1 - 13 CASSNQGAGEQFF TGTGCCAGTAGCAACCAGGGGGCAGGTGAGCAGTTCTTC
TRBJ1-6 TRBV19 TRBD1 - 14 CASSITGGRAPLHF TGTGCCAGTAGTATTACAGGGGGACGGGCTCCCCTCCACTTT
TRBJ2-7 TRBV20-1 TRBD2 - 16 CSASMASGRAPYEQYF TGCAGTGCTAGTATGGCTAGCGGGAGGGCTCCCTACGAGCAGTACTTC
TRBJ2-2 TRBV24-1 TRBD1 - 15 CATEKGQGYTGELFF TGTGCCACCGAGAAGGGACAGGGATACACCGGGGAGCTGTTTTTT
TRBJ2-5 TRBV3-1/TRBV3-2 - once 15 CASSQDTAGRETQYF TGTGCCAGCAGCCAAGATACGGCGGGCAGAGAGACCCAGTACTTC
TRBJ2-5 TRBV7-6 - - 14 CASSSTGPQETQYF TGTGCCAGCAGCTCGACAGGACCCCAAGAGACCCAGTACTTC
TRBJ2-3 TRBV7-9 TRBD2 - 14 CASSREGSTDTQYF TGTGCCAGCAGCCGGGAGGGTAGCACAGATACGCAGTATTTT
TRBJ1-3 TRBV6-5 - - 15 CASSPQVGSGNTIYF TGTGCCAGCAGTCCCCAGGTGGGCTCTGGAAACACCATATATTTT
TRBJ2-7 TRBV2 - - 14 CASSEVGQTYEQYF TGTGCCAGCAGTGAAGTAGGACAGACCTACGAGCAGTACTTC
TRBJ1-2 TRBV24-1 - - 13 CATSDPTRDGYTF TGTGCCACCAGTGACCCAACGCGGGATGGCTACACCTTC
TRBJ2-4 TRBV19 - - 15 CASSTVVMAKNIQYF TGTGCCAGTAGTACCGTTGTAATGGCCAAAAACATTCAGTACTTC
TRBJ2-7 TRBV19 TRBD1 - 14 CASSIRQGEYEQYF TGTGCCAGTAGTATTAGACAGGGAGAATACGAGCAGTACTTC
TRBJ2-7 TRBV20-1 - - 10 CSALVYEQYF TGCAGTGCCTTAGTTTACGAGCAGTACTTC
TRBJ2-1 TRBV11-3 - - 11 CASSLRHEQFF TGTGCCAGCAGCTTGAGGCATGAGCAGTTCTTC
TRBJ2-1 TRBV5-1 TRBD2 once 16 CASSLSPSGRRNEQFF TGCGCCAGCAGCTTGAGCCCCAGCGGGAGAAGGAATGAGCAGTTCTTC
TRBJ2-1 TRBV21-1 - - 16 CASSKGLAGIFYEQFF TGTGCCAGCAGCAAGGGACTAGCGGGAATCTTCTATGAGCAGTTCTTC
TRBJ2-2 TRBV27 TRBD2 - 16 CASNPKGLAGVGELFF TGTGCCAGCAACCCTAAAGGACTAGCGGGAGTCGGGGAGCTGTTTTTT
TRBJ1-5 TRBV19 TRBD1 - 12 CASSIDTGTAHF TGTGCCAGTAGTATAGACACCGGGACAGCGCATTTT
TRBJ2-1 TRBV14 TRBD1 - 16 CASSLQGDRGFNEQFF TGTGCCAGCAGCCTCCAAGGGGACAGGGGGTTTAATGAGCAGTTCTTC
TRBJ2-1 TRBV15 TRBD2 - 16 CATSGRFAGGNNEQFF TGTGCCACCAGCGGGCGTTTTGCGGGAGGGAACAATGAGCAGTTCTTC
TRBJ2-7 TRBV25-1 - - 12 CASSETGYEQYF TGTGCCAGCAGCGAAACGGGATACGAGCAGTACTTC
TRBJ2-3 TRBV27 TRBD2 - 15 CASSLGAGGTDTQYF TGTGCCAGCAGTTTAGGAGCGGGAGGGACAGATACGCAGTATTTT
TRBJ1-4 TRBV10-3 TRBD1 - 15 CAISLTTGGREKLFF TGTGCCATCAGTCTCACGACAGGGGGGCGAGAAAAACTGTTTTTT
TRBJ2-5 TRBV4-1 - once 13 CASSQGGEETQYF TGCGCCAGCAGCCAAGGAGGTGAAGAGACCCAGTACTTC
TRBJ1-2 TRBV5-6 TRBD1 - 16 CASSPGTGGKNYGYTF TGTGCCAGCAGCCCCGGGACAGGGGGTAAGAACTATGGCTACACCTTC
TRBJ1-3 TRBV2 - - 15 CASSVGRLSGNTIYF TGTGCCAGCAGTGTCGGCCGACTCTCTGGAAACACCATATATTTT
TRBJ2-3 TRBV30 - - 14 CAWSKRSSTDTQYF TGTGCCTGGAGTAAGCGTTCTAGCACAGATACGCAGTATTTT
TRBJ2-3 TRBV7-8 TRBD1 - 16 CASSLVQGGPTDTQYF TGTGCCAGCAGCTTAGTACAGGGGGGCCCCACAGATACGCAGTATTTT
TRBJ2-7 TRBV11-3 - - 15 CASSLDTQTSYEQYF TGTGCCAGCAGCTTAGATACACAGACCTCCTACGAGCAGTACTTC
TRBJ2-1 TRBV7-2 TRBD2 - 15 CASSLDLAGYNEQFF TGTGCCAGCAGCTTAGATCTAGCGGGTTACAATGAGCAGTTCTTC
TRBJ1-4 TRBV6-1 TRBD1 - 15 CASSEPGQTNEKLFF TGTGCCAGCAGTGAACCGGGACAGACGAATGAAAAACTGTTTTTT